The rows below give T cell receptor beta chains drawn from one sample of a study of blood T cell repertoires in COVID-19. TCRdb's copy holds only in-frame clones and misses some; the assay was immunoSEQ multiplex PCR. The data contain roughly 260,000 clones, about nine tenths of them singletons. Sample: peripheral blood. Receptor source: a woman aged 25 to 39 with COVID-19, enrolled during active disease. CDR3s include the opening cysteine and the closing phenylalanine or tryptophan. Each record gives: J gene, clone size, D gene, V gene, CDR3 DNA, CDR3 protein. D genes are given only for firm matches. Part of the rows lack a size; the others show once, few, many or a class for expanded clones.

J: TRBJ2-5; size: .; D: TRBD1; V: TRBV4-1; DNA: TGCGCCAGCAGCCAAGGGATAGGGACAGGGCAAGAGACCCAGTACTTC; CDR3: CASSQGIGTGQETQYF
J: TRBJ1-2; size: few; D: .; V: TRBV28; DNA: TGTGCCAGCCGGGAAACGGGCTATGGCTACACCTTC; CDR3: CASRETGYGYTF
J: TRBJ2-7; size: .; D: .; V: TRBV30; DNA: TGTGCCTGGAGAGTACCAGAAACCTACGAGCAGTACTTC; CDR3: CAWRVPETYEQYF
J: TRBJ1-6; size: .; D: .; V: TRBV6-5; DNA: TGTGCCAGCAGACTCGGACAGCCGTATAATTCACCCCTCCACTTT; CDR3: CASRLGQPYNSPLHF
J: TRBJ2-5; size: .; D: TRBD2; V: TRBV18; DNA: TGTGCCAGCTCACCACCGAGCGGGAGATGGGAGACCCAGTACTTC; CDR3: CASSPPSGRWETQYF
J: TRBJ2-5; size: .; D: TRBD2; V: TRBV9; DNA: TGTGCCAGCAGCTATGGACTAGCGGTCCGGGGGGAGACCCAGTACTTC; CDR3: CASSYGLAVRGETQYF
J: TRBJ2-1; size: .; D: TRBD2; V: TRBV28; DNA: TGTGCCAGCAGACCCGGGACTAGCGCTAATGAGCAGTTCTTC; CDR3: CASRPGTSANEQFF
J: TRBJ1-6; size: .; D: TRBD1; V: TRBV28; DNA: TGTGCCAGCAGTTTGGCCAGGGGGCCTGGTTCACCCCTCCACTTT; CDR3: CASSLARGPGSPLHF
J: TRBJ1-3; size: .; D: .; V: TRBV6-5; DNA: TGTGCCAGCAACCCCAGGGCAGGAAACACCATATATTTT; CDR3: CASNPRAGNTIYF
J: TRBJ1-1; size: .; D: TRBD1; V: TRBV30; DNA: TGTGCCTGGAGCCAGGACAGGACACACACTGAAGCTTTCTTT; CDR3: CAWSQDRTHTEAFF
J: TRBJ1-2; size: .; D: TRBD1; V: TRBV6-1; DNA: TGTGCCAGCAGTGAACCCAACAGGGGAAGCTATGGCTACACCTTC; CDR3: CASSEPNRGSYGYTF
J: TRBJ1-3; size: .; D: .; V: TRBV10-2; DNA: TGCGCCAGCATGGCGGGCCTCCCTGGAAACACCATATATTTT; CDR3: CASMAGLPGNTIYF
J: TRBJ2-2; size: .; D: TRBD1; V: TRBV29-1; DNA: TGCAGCGTTCTTATCGGACAGGGCAACACCGGGGAGCTGTTTTTT; CDR3: CSVLIGQGNTGELFF
J: TRBJ1-2; size: once; D: .; V: TRBV6-5; DNA: TGTGCCAGCAGTTTCAAACCGGGGGGGCCGGATGGCTACACCTTC; CDR3: CASSFKPGGPDGYTF
J: TRBJ1-1; size: .; D: .; V: TRBV18; DNA: TGTGCCAGCTCACCGTGGCAGGGTGACACTGAAGCTTTCTTT; CDR3: CASSPWQGDTEAFF
J: TRBJ2-5; size: .; D: TRBD2; V: TRBV3-1/TRBV3-2; DNA: TGTGCCAGCAGCCAAGCTAGCGGGAGAAGACAAGAGACCCAGTACTTC; CDR3: CASSQASGRRQETQYF
J: TRBJ2-2; size: .; D: .; V: TRBV6-5; DNA: TGTGCCAGCAGGATACAGGGCGCTTCCACCGGGGAGCTGTTTTTT; CDR3: CASRIQGASTGELFF
J: TRBJ2-7; size: .; D: TRBD1; V: TRBV29-1; DNA: TGCAGCGTTGAAGCCCCGGGACAGGGTTACGAGCAGTACTTC; CDR3: CSVEAPGQGYEQYF
J: TRBJ2-2; size: .; D: TRBD2; V: TRBV28; DNA: TGTGCCAGCAGTTTAACGGCGGGAGTAGGAACCGGGGAGCTGTTTTTT; CDR3: CASSLTAGVGTGELFF
J: TRBJ2-1; size: .; D: TRBD1; V: TRBV28; DNA: TGTGCCAGCAGTCTCTACCGGACAGGGGGCGATGAGCAGTTCTTC; CDR3: CASSLYRTGGDEQFF
J: TRBJ2-7; size: once; D: .; V: TRBV20-1; DNA: TGCAGTGCTAGTCTCGGGACAAATGGGATCGAGCAGTACTTC; CDR3: CSASLGTNGIEQYF
J: TRBJ1-5; size: once; D: .; V: TRBV12-1; DNA: TGTGCCAGCAGCCCTGACGGGAATCAGCCCCAGCATTTT; CDR3: CASSPDGNQPQHF
J: TRBJ1-6; size: .; D: .; V: TRBV5-4; DNA: TGTGCCAGCAGCCGTCGGGGGGATAATTCACCCCTCCACTTT; CDR3: CASSRRGDNSPLHF
J: TRBJ2-7; size: .; D: TRBD1; V: TRBV6-2/TRBV6-3; DNA: TGTGCCAGCAGTTACTCAAGGGGGCTAATGTACGAGCAGTACTTC; CDR3: CASSYSRGLMYEQYF
J: TRBJ1-2; size: .; D: TRBD1; V: TRBV19; DNA: TGTGCCAGTAGTATCTCAGGGGGTGTCCCCTATGGCTACACCTTC; CDR3: CASSISGGVPYGYTF
J: TRBJ2-3; size: .; D: TRBD2; V: TRBV30; DNA: TGTGCCTGGAGTGAAGGGGTAGCGGGCCCAGATACGCAGTATTTT; CDR3: CAWSEGVAGPDTQYF
J: TRBJ2-1; size: once; D: TRBD2; V: TRBV27; DNA: TGTGCCAGCAGTCGCAGGACCGGGGCTAGCGGGAGGGCCTTCAATGAGCAGTTCTTC; CDR3: CASSRRTGASGRAFNEQFF
J: TRBJ2-7; size: .; D: TRBD1; V: TRBV29-1; DNA: TGCAGCGTTGTACCGGGGGACAGGGTAAATGACGAGCAGTACTTC; CDR3: CSVVPGDRVNDEQYF
J: TRBJ1-6; size: .; D: .; V: TRBV2; DNA: TGTGCCAGCAGTCAACAGGGTCTCTATAATTCACCCCTCCACTTT; CDR3: CASSQQGLYNSPLHF
J: TRBJ2-5; size: .; D: .; V: TRBV5-1; DNA: TGCGCCAGCAGCTTGGAGGCAGGGTGGGAGACCCAGTACTTC; CDR3: CASSLEAGWETQYF
J: TRBJ2-3; size: .; D: .; V: TRBV19; DNA: TGTGCCAGTAGTATAGATTGGACTTCCACAGATACGCAGTATTTT; CDR3: CASSIDWTSTDTQYF
J: TRBJ2-7; size: .; D: TRBD1; V: TRBV10-2; DNA: TGCGCCAGCAGTGGGAGCCAGGGGGCGCGCCACGAGCAGTACTTC; CDR3: CASSGSQGARHEQYF
J: TRBJ1-3; size: .; D: TRBD1; V: TRBV6-5; DNA: TGTGCCAGCAGTTCAACAGGGGGGTCTGGAAACACCATATATTTT; CDR3: CASSSTGGSGNTIYF
J: TRBJ1-6; size: .; D: .; V: TRBV4-1; DNA: TGCGCCAGCAGCCAAGAAAATGGGGCCGGGTCCAATTCACCCCTCCACTTT; CDR3: CASSQENGAGSNSPLHF
J: TRBJ2-4; size: .; D: TRBD2; V: TRBV6-2/TRBV6-3; DNA: TGTGCCAGCAGTTCAGCGGGAGGGGAAACCAAAAACATTCAGTACTTC; CDR3: CASSSAGGETKNIQYF
J: TRBJ1-2; size: .; D: TRBD1; V: TRBV7-2; DNA: TGTGCCAGCAGCTCAGGGGACAGAGTCTATGGCTACACCTTC; CDR3: CASSSGDRVYGYTF
J: TRBJ2-2; size: .; D: TRBD2; V: TRBV9; DNA: TGTGCCAGCAGCGCGGGACTAGCGGGAGGGACCGGGGAGCTGTTTTTT; CDR3: CASSAGLAGGTGELFF
J: TRBJ1-6; size: medium-sized; D: .; V: TRBV6-5; DNA: TGTGCCAGCAGCTGGGACATGCCCGATAATTCACCCCTCCACTTT; CDR3: CASSWDMPDNSPLHF
J: TRBJ1-2; size: .; D: .; V: TRBV4-2; DNA: TGTGCCAGCAGCCAAGAAAGACAAGGAGGCTACACCTTC; CDR3: CASSQERQGGYTF
J: TRBJ2-2; size: .; D: .; V: TRBV28; DNA: TGTGCCAGCAGTTTTAGCGGACCAAGTAAAAGCACCGGGGAGCTGTTTTTT; CDR3: CASSFSGPSKSTGELFF
J: TRBJ2-2; size: .; D: TRBD1; V: TRBV9; DNA: TGTGCCAGCAGCGAGGGACAGGGGGCGAACACCGGGGAGCTGTTTTTT; CDR3: CASSEGQGANTGELFF
J: TRBJ2-7; size: .; D: TRBD2; V: TRBV2; DNA: TGTGCCAGCAGTGCAACCTGGACTAGCGACTCCTACGAGCAGTACTTC; CDR3: CASSATWTSDSYEQYF
J: TRBJ2-1; size: once; D: TRBD1; V: TRBV19; DNA: TGTGCCAGTAGTATAGCCCACAGGGGTGTTTACAATGAGCAGTTCTTC; CDR3: CASSIAHRGVYNEQFF
J: TRBJ1-4; size: .; D: .; V: TRBV2; DNA: TGTGCCAGCAGTGAGGCCAGGAATAATGAAAAACTGTTTTTT; CDR3: CASSEARNNEKLFF
J: TRBJ1-4; size: .; D: TRBD1; V: TRBV5-5; DNA: TGTGCCAGCAGCCGGGACAGGGATGAAAAACTGTTTTTT; CDR3: CASSRDRDEKLFF
J: TRBJ2-7; size: .; D: TRBD2; V: TRBV19; DNA: TGTGCCAGTAGCCTCTCGGGGGGGCTCGAGCAGTACTTC; CDR3: CASSLSGGLEQYF
J: TRBJ2-7; size: .; D: .; V: TRBV6-5; DNA: TGTGCCAGCAGTTCCAATTACGAGCAGTACTTC; CDR3: CASSSNYEQYF
J: TRBJ2-7; size: .; D: .; V: TRBV4-3; DNA: TGCGCCAGCAGCCAAGATCGGAGTTCCTACGAGCAGTACTTC; CDR3: CASSQDRSSYEQYF
J: TRBJ2-3; size: .; D: .; V: TRBV20-1; DNA: TGCACAGTACTAGTTGCAGATACGCAGTATTTT; CDR3: CTVLVADTQYF
J: TRBJ2-7; size: .; D: .; V: TRBV6-7; DNA: TGTGCCAGCACCCCAGGTCCTTCCTACGAGCAGTACTTC; CDR3: CASTPGPSYEQYF
J: TRBJ2-5; size: .; D: .; V: TRBV19; DNA: TGTGCCAGTAGTCTACAGGGTCCACAAGAGACCCAGTACTTC; CDR3: CASSLQGPQETQYF
J: TRBJ2-1; size: .; D: .; V: TRBV30; DNA: TGTGCCTGGAGTGTAATTTTATACAATGAGCAGTTCTTC; CDR3: CAWSVILYNEQFF
J: TRBJ2-7; size: .; D: TRBD1; V: TRBV5-4; DNA: TGTGCCAGCAGCACTTCCGGACAGGGCTACGAGCAGTACTTC; CDR3: CASSTSGQGYEQYF
J: TRBJ2-1; size: .; D: TRBD2; V: TRBV5-1; DNA: TGCGCCAGCAGATATCGGGGGGTTTACAACAATGAGCAGTTCTTC; CDR3: CASRYRGVYNNEQFF
J: TRBJ1-1; size: .; D: .; V: TRBV7-2; DNA: TGTGCCAGCAGCTCTTCCAGAGGGAACACTGAAGCTTTCTTT; CDR3: CASSSSRGNTEAFF